This T cell receptor (beta chain) appears in the sequencing data of a study of cytomegalovirus exposure and HLA in healthy donors. As for the study in general: Inside one of the first data releases sat 80 million to 95 million unique TCRs taken from HLA-typed donors. Study-level findings and limits: Being productive about 90% or about 30% of the time was typical of most TCR beta V segments in an earlier analysis. Sequencing had likely introduced a cluster of highly shared sequence variants as an artifact.

The PCR had 60 Vbeta and 13 Jbeta primers. Source study methods: Later, an analysis found roughly 80 million unique TCR beta chains, and 8.5 million to 12 million of these were shared. Measured with immunoSEQ multiplex PCR; TCRdb has only the in-frame clones, and not every one. V and J calls and clone size are as listed in that table; D and trimming were resolved from the DNA. Of tens of thousands of clones listed, around 78% are singletons. CDR3 length: 13 residues. CDR1 MRHNA and CDR2 SNTAGT come from the germline V gene. Trimming removed 7 bases at V and 4 bases at J, with 11 bases between. As regards this clone: Its antigen is not identified.

Input material: PBMCs. This sequence originates from a man between 40 and 49 years old in good health and CMV-seronegative. The gene calls are TRBV6-4 and TRBJ2-1, with a possible D match to TRBD2 (6 bases). CDR3 bases: TGTGCCAGCACCGAACTAGCATACAATGAGCAGTTCTTC. Translating it yields CASTELAYNEQFF.